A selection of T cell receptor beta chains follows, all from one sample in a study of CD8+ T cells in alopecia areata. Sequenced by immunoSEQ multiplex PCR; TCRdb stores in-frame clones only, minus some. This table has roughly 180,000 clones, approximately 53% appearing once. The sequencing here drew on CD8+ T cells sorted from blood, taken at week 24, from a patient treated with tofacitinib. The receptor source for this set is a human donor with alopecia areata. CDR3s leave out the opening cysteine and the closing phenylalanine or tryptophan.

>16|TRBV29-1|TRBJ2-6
SVVGLQQGASGANVLT
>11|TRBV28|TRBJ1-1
ASSGALNTEAF
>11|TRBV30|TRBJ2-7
AWSVRYNVEQY
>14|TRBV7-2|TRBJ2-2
ASKRDVQGNTGELF
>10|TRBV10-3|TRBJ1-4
AISLDSEKLF
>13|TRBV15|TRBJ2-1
ATSSDRSSYNEQF
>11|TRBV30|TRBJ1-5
AWSVQTNQPQH
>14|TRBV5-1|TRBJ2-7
ASSTETGRSSYEQY
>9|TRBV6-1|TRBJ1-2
ASSEGRSST
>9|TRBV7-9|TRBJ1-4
ASSLDEKLF
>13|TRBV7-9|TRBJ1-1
ASSLAEGALTEAF
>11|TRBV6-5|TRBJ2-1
ASSLGAWNEQF
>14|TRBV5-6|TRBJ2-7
ASSEAGTGGRYEQY
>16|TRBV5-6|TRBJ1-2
ASSLGPDTGRTGYGYT
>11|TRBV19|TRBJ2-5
ASSTDREETQY
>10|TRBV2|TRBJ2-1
ASSDRKNEQF
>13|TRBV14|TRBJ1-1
ASSQDLGPNTEAF
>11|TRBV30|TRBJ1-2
AWSAWGQGNHT
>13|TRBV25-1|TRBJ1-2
ASSGPGWGHYGYT
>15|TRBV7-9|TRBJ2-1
ASSLQKWSGGGDEQF
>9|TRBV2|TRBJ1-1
ASRGKKEAF
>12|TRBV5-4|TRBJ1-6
ASSSRDRDSPLH
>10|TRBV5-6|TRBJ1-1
ASSPLDAEAF
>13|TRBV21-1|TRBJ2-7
ASSQGRGALPEQY
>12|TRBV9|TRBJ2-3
ASSPRSSTDTQY
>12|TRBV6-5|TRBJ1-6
ASQRDRGNSPLH
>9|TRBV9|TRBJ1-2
ASSVAGNYT
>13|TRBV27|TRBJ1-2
ASSPLGEGPYGYT
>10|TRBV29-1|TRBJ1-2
SVRDKSYGYT
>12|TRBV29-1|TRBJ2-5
SVEDLGVGETQY
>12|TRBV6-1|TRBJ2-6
ASSGLSGANVLT